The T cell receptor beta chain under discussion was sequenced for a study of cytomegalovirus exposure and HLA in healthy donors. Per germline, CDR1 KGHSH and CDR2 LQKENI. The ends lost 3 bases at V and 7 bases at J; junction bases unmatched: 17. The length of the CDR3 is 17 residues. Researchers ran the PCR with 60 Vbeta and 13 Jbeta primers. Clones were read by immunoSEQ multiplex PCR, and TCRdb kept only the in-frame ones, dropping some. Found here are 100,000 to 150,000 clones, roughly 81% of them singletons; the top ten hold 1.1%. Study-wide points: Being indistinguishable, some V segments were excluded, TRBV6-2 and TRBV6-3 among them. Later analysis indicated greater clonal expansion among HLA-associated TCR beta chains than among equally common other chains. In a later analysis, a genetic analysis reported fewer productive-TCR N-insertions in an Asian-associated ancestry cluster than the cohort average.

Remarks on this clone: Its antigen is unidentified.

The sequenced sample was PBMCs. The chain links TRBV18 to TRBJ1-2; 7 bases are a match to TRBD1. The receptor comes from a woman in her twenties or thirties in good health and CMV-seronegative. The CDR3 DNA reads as TGTGCCAGCTCACCCCGACAGGGTCGTTTTGGTTTTGGTGGCTACACCTTC. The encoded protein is CASSPRQGRFGFGGYTF.